This is a list of T cell receptor beta chains from one sample in a study of CD8 T cells in Susac syndrome. TCRdb redid the calling of the immunoSEQ multiplex PCR reads with MiXCR, one entry per CDR3 protein. Altogether a few hundred thousand distinct CDR3 sequences are present, 95% being singletons, with the ten largest covering 0.095%. Input material: CD4+ T cells from PBMCs. These receptors were collected from a human donor with multiple sclerosis. The conserved cysteine and the conserved F or W are not part of the CDR3 here. A clone size is listed for some rows: how often the clone was seen (once, few, many), or a class if it is expanded.

TRBJ1-2	TRBV2	NA	ASRGDAHYGYT
TRBJ1-2	TRBV29-1	NA	SVEVQKANYGYT
TRBJ1-2	TRBV15	NA	ATSRDPGHYGYT
TRBJ1-5	TRBV29-1	few	SVATGWGQPQH
TRBJ2-1	TRBV3-1	NA	ASSQAFNEQF
TRBJ1-2	TRBV19	once	ASSIKGEDGYT
TRBJ2-3	TRBV3-1	once	ASSQRTSGVLNTQY
TRBJ2-7	TRBV30	NA	AWSVGGTAREQY
TRBJ1-1	TRBV3-1	NA	ASSPAGRMNTEAF
TRBJ2-1	TRBV20-1	NA	SATRPGGEQF
TRBJ2-7	TRBV28	once	ASCSVTYEQY
TRBJ2-5	TRBV5-4	NA	ASSPRDRQETQY
TRBJ2-7	TRBV12-3/TRBV12-4	NA	ASTLLGGKQY
TRBJ1-2	TRBV12-3/TRBV12-4	few	ASSLRQGNYGYT
TRBJ1-3	TRBV29-1	NA	SATQGASGNTIY
TRBJ1-5	TRBV27	NA	ASSSQGRQPQH
TRBJ2-7	TRBV30	NA	AWSPGRINEQY
TRBJ2-7	TRBV11-1	once	ASSSRDGGSYEQY
TRBJ1-2	TRBV29-1	NA	SADKANYGYT
TRBJ2-7	TRBV2	NA	AGGQGHEQY
TRBJ2-1	TRBV20-1	NA	SASKLAVYNEQF
TRBJ2-3	TRBV5-1	NA	ASSLVPAGGVTDTQY
TRBJ2-7	TRBV5-1	NA	ASSPEPPYEQY
TRBJ2-3	TRBV30	once	AWSRPRQGVNTDTQY
TRBJ2-2	TRBV4-2	once	ASNTLRQGPGELF
TRBJ1-1	TRBV20-1	NA	SARAETGVDEAF
TRBJ2-2	TRBV9	NA	ASSEGDELSGELF